The text below deals with one T cell receptor beta chain. The method was immunoSEQ multiplex PCR; TCRdb's version includes in-frame clones alone and lacks a portion of them. The sample holds around 220,000 clones, 75% to 90% seen once. CDR1 is SGHDT, CDR2 YYEEEE, per germline. There are 13 residues in the CDR3. Trimming removed 2 bases at V and 6 bases at J, with 12 bases between. This specimen belongs to a study of blood T cell repertoires in COVID-19. The TCR sequence derives from a woman aged 25 to 39 with acute COVID-19. The chain links TRBV5-6 to TRBJ2-7; D may be TRBD1 (6 bases). Sequenced sample: PBMCs or T cells enriched from blood (not recorded which). CDR3 sequence reads: CASSFQGRAEQYF. The CDR3 nucleotides are TGTGCCAGCAGCTTTCAGGGGCGCGCCGAGCAGTACTTC.